The rows below give T cell receptor beta chains drawn from one sample of a study of control samples from healthy donors and cancer patients. Here immunoSEQ multiplex PCR was the method, and the copy in TCRdb shows in-frame clones only, minus some. This sample has around 50,000 clones; around 86% occur once, and the top ten carry approximately 2.6%. The sequenced sample consisted of PBMCs. All receptors derive from a woman aged 45-65 years with lung cancer. The CDR3 runs from the conserved cysteine through the conserved F or W. A D gene is named only where the DNA matches it firmly. Not every row has a clone size; where given, it reads once, few, many or a size class.

>TRBJ1-1|once|TRBV5-1|-
CASSFKLEGTEAFF
TGCGCCAGTTCGTTTAAGTTGGAGGGCACTGAAGCTTTCTTT
>TRBJ1-1|-|TRBV11-1|-
CASSLWGGNTEAFF
TGTGCCAGCAGCCTGTGGGGGGGAAACACTGAAGCTTTCTTT
>TRBJ2-2|-|TRBV6-5|-
CASRTGNTGELFF
TGTGCCAGCAGGACAGGGAACACCGGGGAGCTGTTTTTT
>TRBJ2-3|-|TRBV30|TRBD1
CAWRGPGQGSDTQYF
TGTGCCTGGAGGGGACCGGGACAGGGGTCAGATACGCAGTATTTT
>TRBJ1-4|-|TRBV7-2|-
CASSFRGYNEKLFF
TGTGCCAGCAGCTTCCGGGGCTATAATGAAAAACTGTTTTTT
>TRBJ2-3|-|TRBV7-8|-
CASSLARGGATDTQYF
TGTGCCAGCAGCCTCGCCAGGGGGGGGGCCACAGATACGCAGTATTTT
>TRBJ2-2|-|TRBV4-3|TRBD2
CASSQVPGLANTGELFF
TGCGCCAGCAGCCAAGTACCGGGACTAGCGAACACCGGGGAGCTGTTTTTT
>TRBJ1-1|-|TRBV18|TRBD1
CASSPDRATEAFF
TGTGCCAGCTCACCGGACAGGGCCACTGAAGCTTTCTTT
>TRBJ1-2|-|TRBV4-1|-
CASSQVQGNYGYTF
TGCGCCAGCAGCCAAGTCCAGGGGAACTATGGCTACACCTTC
>TRBJ1-3|-|TRBV4-1|-
CASSQVPEGGNTIYF
TGCGCCAGCAGCCAAGTCCCCGAGGGTGGAAACACCATATATTTT
>TRBJ2-2|once|TRBV4-1|-
CASSQIGRFTGELFF
TGCGCCAGCAGCCAAATTGGCCGTTTCACCGGGGAGCTGTTTTTT
>TRBJ1-2|-|TRBV27|-
CASSPDNYGYTF
TGTGCCAGCAGTCCGGATAACTATGGCTACACCTTC
>TRBJ2-4|-|TRBV7-8|TRBD2
CASSLRRASGQYF
TGTGCCAGCAGCTTACGTAGGGCTAGCGGACAGTACTTC
>TRBJ2-2|-|TRBV28|TRBD2
CASSRGVGELFF
TGTGCCAGCAGCCGGGGGGTCGGGGAGCTGTTTTTT
>TRBJ2-2|-|TRBV11-2|-
CASSLRGGHLFTKTGELFF
TGTGCCAGCAGCCTCAGAGGGGGACATCTCTTTACTAAAACCGGGGAGCTGTTTTTT
>TRBJ2-1|-|TRBV27|-
CASSLQGPYNEQFF
TGTGCCAGCAGTTTACAGGGTCCGTACAATGAGCAGTTCTTC
>TRBJ1-2|-|TRBV27|-
CASSWDKDYGYTF
TGTGCCAGCTCATGGGACAAAGACTATGGCTACACCTTC
>TRBJ2-5|-|TRBV6-6|-
CASSYSRGEETQYF
TGTGCCAGCAGTTACTCACGGGGCGAAGAGACCCAGTACTTC
>TRBJ2-7|-|TRBV30|TRBD1
CALSRDSYEQYF
TGTGCCCTCTCCCGGGACAGTTACGAGCAGTACTTC
>TRBJ1-1|-|TRBV5-5|-
CASSLLRVTEAFF
TGTGCCAGCAGCTTGCTGCGGGTGACTGAAGCTTTCTTT
>TRBJ1-2|few|TRBV5-1|-
CASSWGAGENYGYTF
TGCGCCAGCAGCTGGGGGGCAGGGGAAAACTATGGCTACACCTTC
>TRBJ1-1|few|TRBV7-3|-
CASSLTENTEAFF
TGTGCCAGCAGCTTAACGGAGAACACTGAAGCTTTCTTT
>TRBJ1-2|-|TRBV28|-
CASSFIDGGYTF
TGTGCCAGCAGTTTTATAGATGGTGGCTACACCTTC
>TRBJ1-4|-|TRBV7-6|-
CATPGRGGKLFF
TGTGCCACCCCCGGGCGGGGAGGAAAACTGTTTTTT
>TRBJ1-5|-|TRBV2|TRBD1
CASSDRDRNQPQHF
TGTGCCAGCAGCGACCGGGACAGGAATCAGCCCCAGCATTTT
>TRBJ1-2|few|TRBV4-2|-
CASQSGPEIDYGYTF
TGTGCCAGCCAGAGTGGGCCTGAAATAGACTATGGCTACACCTTC
>TRBJ1-2|few|TRBV5-1|TRBD1
CASSSDGTGVYGYTF
TGCGCCAGCAGCTCCGACGGGACAGGGGTCTATGGCTACACCTTC
>TRBJ1-3|-|TRBV4-2|TRBD1
CASSREGASNSGNTIYF
TGTGCCAGTTCACGAGAGGGGGCAAGTAACTCTGGAAACACCATATATTTT
>TRBJ1-5|-|TRBV6-2/TRBV6-3|TRBD1
CASSYSIGGTGSFNQPQHF
TGTGCCAGCAGTTACTCGATTGGGGGGACAGGGTCCTTCAATCAGCCCCAGCATTTT
>TRBJ2-2|-|TRBV6-5|-
CASSYNRDKNTGELFF
TGTGCCAGCAGTTACAACCGGGACAAAAACACCGGGGAGCTGTTTTTT
>TRBJ1-1|-|TRBV7-9|-
CASSRYPGVNTEAFF
TGTGCCAGCAGCCGATACCCGGGGGTGAACACTGAAGCTTTCTTT
>TRBJ1-1|-|TRBV2|TRBD1
CARGGPRNTEAFF
TGTGCCAGAGGGGGCCCGAGGAACACTGAAGCTTTCTTT
>TRBJ2-7|-|TRBV18|TRBD2
CASSPGGNEQYF
TGTGCCAGCTCACCGGGAGGGAACGAGCAGTACTTC
>TRBJ2-7|once|TRBV6-5|TRBD1
CASSSRQGHEQYF
TGTGCCAGCAGTTCAAGACAGGGCCACGAGCAGTACTTC
>TRBJ1-2|-|TRBV10-3|TRBD1
CAISGGTDGYTF
TGTGCCATCAGTGGGGGGACAGATGGCTACACCTTC
>TRBJ1-1|-|TRBV5-1|-
CASSFGSGPEAFF
TGCGCCAGCAGCTTTGGCTCGGGCCCTGAAGCTTTCTTT
>TRBJ2-7|-|TRBV5-1|TRBD1
CASSLSGQGSYEQYF
TGCGCCAGCAGCTTGTCAGGACAGGGGTCCTACGAGCAGTACTTC